The 20 T cell receptor beta chains listed next were all sequenced from one sample in a study of cytomegalovirus exposure and HLA in healthy donors. Some clones are missing from TCRdb's copy, which holds only in-frame ones; the method was immunoSEQ multiplex PCR. In the table there are 150,000 to 200,000 clones, 85% of which are singletons. What was sequenced was PBMCs. These receptors all come from a man aged 18-30 years in good health and CMV-seropositive.

This clone appeared a single time. The J gene is TRBJ2-1, the V gene TRBV9; 10 bases align to TRBD2. The CDR3 covers 13 residues. CDR1 and CDR2 from the germline V gene are SGDLS and YYNGEE. The V and J ends lost 5 bases and 6 bases, in that order; junction bases with no gene match: 2. The DNA for the CDR3 is TGTGCCAGCAGTAGGACTAGCGGCAATGAGCAGTTCTTC. This translates into CASSRTSGNEQFF.

The chain carries TRBV28 and TRBJ2-2; a possible D gene is TRBD2 (5 bases). Deletions cut 6 bases from V and 5 bases from J, with 13 bases between. In germline, CDR1 is MDHEN, CDR2 SYDVKM. The CDR3 covers 14 residues. The chain's CDR3 is CASSGIEGTGELFF. In DNA, the CDR3 is TGTGCCAGCAGCGGGATCGAAGGTACCGGGGAGCTGTTTTTT.

This chain links TRBV11-1 with TRBJ2-7, with TRBD1 matching over 10 bases. V was clipped by 6 bases and J by 3 bases; unmatched bases: 5. Germline V lookup: CDR1 SGHAT, CDR2 FQDESV (reference sequence). This CDR3 is 14 amino acids long. The CDR3 DNA is TGTGCCAGCAGTCGGACAGGGGGGAGCTACGAGCAGTACTTC. Its translation is CASSRTGGSYEQYF.

The chain combines TRBV5-1 with TRBJ2-1; 8 bases fit TRBD2. Germline CDR1 and CDR2: SGHRS and YFSETQ. Losses at the gene ends were 0 bases for V and 7 bases for J; bases not matched to a gene: 15. The CDR3 has 18 residues. The CDR3 here is CASSLDPNGRGVRNEQFF. CDR3 nucleotides: TGCGCCAGCAGCTTGGATCCAAATGGGCGGGGGGTGAGGAATGAGCAGTTCTTC.

This rearrangement joins TRBV14 to TRBJ1-1; 8 bases fit TRBD1. CDR1 is SGHDN, CDR2 FVKESK, per germline. Trimming cost V 5 bases and J 11 bases; bases outside gene matches: 10. The CDR3 totals 13 residues. DNA of the CDR3: TGTGCCAGCAGCTCTAGAACAGGGGGTGCTGCTTTCTTT. It specifies CASSSRTGGAAFF.

There are a few counts of this clone. The V gene is TRBV11-3, the J gene TRBJ1-4, with D possibly matching TRBD1 (6 bases). V was shortened by 5 bases and J by 0 bases, with 13 bases between the two germline ends. The CDR3 totals 16 residues. Germline CDR1 SGHNT, CDR2 YENEEA. CDR3 protein: CASSLGQRATNEKLFF. The CDR3 coding sequence is TGTGCCAGCAGCCTCGGACAGCGAGCAACTAATGAAAAACTGTTTTTT.

The V and J genes are TRBV11-2 and TRBJ1-1, with a weak D call TRBD1 (6 bases). CDR1 is SGHAT and CDR2 is FQNNGV in the germline V gene. This CDR3 has 11 residues. V lost 5 bases, J lost 11 bases, and 12 bases lay in between. This CDR3 reads CASSPVGAAFF. The CDR3 DNA sequence: TGTGCCAGCAGCCCCGTGGGGGCGGCTTTCTTT.

This chain uses TRBV15 with TRBJ2-5; 10 nucleotides match TRBD2. Germline V gene sequence: CDR1 LNHNV, CDR2 YYDKDF (reference sequence). This CDR3 has 15 amino acids. With V trimmed by 1 base and J by 3 bases, 2 bases remained unmatched. Here the CDR3 reads CATSRGLAGEETQYF. The CDR3 DNA reads as TGTGCCACCAGCAGAGGGCTAGCGGGAGAAGAGACCCAGTACTTC.

The chain uses TRBV2 and TRBJ2-5; 7 bases line up with TRBD2. The CDR3 loop spans 15 amino acids. Germline CDR1 reads SNHLY; CDR2 reads FYNNEI. The J segment lost 2 bases and the V segment lost 8 bases, leaving 11 bases of the junction unmatched. Written as DNA, the CDR3 is TGTGCCAGCTCCCGGGGAGCTAGCGGACAAGAGACCCAGTACTTC. Amino acids: CASSRGASGQETQYF.

This clone was observed once. V usage is TRBV6-1 and J usage is TRBJ1-4; D gene ambiguous. There are 12 residues in the CDR3. Trimming removed 7 bases from V and 11 bases from J, with 14 bases in between. Germline V CDR1 and CDR2: MNHNS, SASEGT. The CDR3 spells CASIDDSTKLFF. The CDR3 bases are TGTGCCAGCATTGACGACTCGACCAAACTGTTTTTT.

In this sample, this clone turned up once. This chain joins TRBV10-3 and TRBJ1-5; TRBD1 agrees at 7 bases. V lost 6 bases, J lost 3 bases, and 5 bases stayed unmatched. The CDR3 length is 14 residues. Germline CDR1 reads ENHRY; CDR2 reads SYGVKD. The CDR3 spells CAISVTGLNQPQHF. Here the CDR3 DNA reads TGTGCCATCAGCGTGACAGGGCTCAATCAGCCCCAGCATTTT.

J is TRBJ1-2 and V is TRBV5-4; 10 nucleotides agree with TRBD1. Germline V gene data show CDR1 as SGHNT and CDR2 as YYREEE (reference sequence). The CDR3 totals 15 residues. V lost 3 bases to trimming and J lost 3 bases; unmatched junction nucleotides: 5. The CDR3, as DNA: TGTGCCAGCAGCTGGGGGACAGGGGAAGACTATGGCTACACCTTC. This gives the protein CASSWGTGEDYGYTF.

This clone turned up a few times. The chain joins TRBV6-5 to TRBJ1-1; D perhaps matches TRBD1 (6 bases). The V gene's germline CDR1 is MNHEY and CDR2 SVGAGI. Trimming left V 2 bases short and J 5 bases short, with 12 bases between. CDR3 length: 14 residues. DNA for the CDR3: TGTGCCAGCAGTTACGCAGGGACATGGACTGAAGCTTTCTTT. It specifies CASSYAGTWTEAFF.

The chain combines TRBV15 with TRBJ1-5, with 7 bases matching TRBD1. CDR3 length: 14 amino acids. V was pared by 4 bases and J by 6 bases, with 6 bases of the junction left unmatched. The germline gives CDR1 LNHNV, CDR2 YYDKDF (reference sequence). The CDR3 DNA is TGTGCCACCAGCATAGGGGGCTCCGGTCAGCCCCAGCATTTT. This codes for CATSIGGSGQPQHF. Based on the CDR3 plus reference TRBV15 and TRBJ1-5, the full variable domain is DAMVIQNPRYQVTQFGKPVTLSCSQTLNHNVMYWYQQKSSQAPKLLFHYYDKDFNNEADTPDNFQSRRPNTSFCFLDIRSPGLGDTAMYLCATSIGGSGQPQHFGDGTRLSIL.

CDR3 bases: TGTGCCAGCAGCAAAGGGCGGGACTATTACAATGAGCAGTTCTTC. It encodes CASSKGRDYYNEQFF. The chain couples TRBV21-1 to TRBJ2-1; the table names TRBD2, a call not compared with the DNA. TRBV21-1 has pseudogene status. The CDR3 totals 15 residues.

In regard to this clone: Within the sample, other DNA sequences also encode this same CDR3. Written as DNA, the CDR3 is TGTGCCAGTAGTCTCGCAGGGTCCTACGAGCAGTACTTC. Its translation is CASSLAGSYEQYF. The chain combines TRBV19 with TRBJ2-7, with a weak D call TRBD1 (5 bases). The CDR3 runs to 13 residues. CDR1 and CDR2 (germline): LNHDA, SQIVND (reference sequence). The germline V and J ends were trimmed by 5 bases and 1 base, with 9 bases remaining between them.

The chain combines TRBV18 with TRBJ1-6; TRBD1 is a possible D gene (5 bases). CDR3 size: 15 residues. Germline-derived CDR1 and CDR2 are KGHSH and LQKENI. V shed 3 bases and J shed 9 bases, with 15 bases lying between them. The CDR3 reads CASSPSAGKISPLHF. The CDR3 nucleotides read TGTGCCAGCTCACCTTCGGCAGGGAAGATTTCACCCCTCCACTTT.

This clone was seen only once. The chain is built from TRBV10-3 and TRBJ1-1; tentatively, D is TRBD1 (5 bases). The V end lost 4 bases, the J end lost 4 bases, and 19 bases lay between the germline ends. This CDR3 has 16 residues. Per germline, CDR1 ENHRY and CDR2 SYGVKD. CDR3 in DNA: TGTGCCATCAGTGGTACGGGGGGAGTCCGAGGCACTGAAGCTTTCTTT. Translated, it gives CAISGTGGVRGTEAFF.

This clone was counted a few times. The J gene is TRBJ2-7, the V gene TRBV6-6; TRBD1 is a possible D gene (6 bases). CDR3 size: 14 residues. V lost 7 bases to trimming and J lost 5 bases, with 18 bases between them. Germline CDR1 is MNHNY and CDR2 is SVGAGI (reference sequence). The CDR3 is CASTHTGSYDEQYF. The CDR3 bases are TGTGCCAGCACCCATACAGGGTCCTACGACGAGCAGTACTTC.

The J gene is TRBJ1-2, the V gene TRBV27; D unresolved. V lost 2 bases and J lost 0, with 10 bases in between. CDR1 and CDR2 (germline): MNHEY, SMNVEV (reference sequence). The CDR3 is made up of 15 amino acids. CDR3 bases: TGTGCCAGCAGTTTAGAGGGAATAGCTAACTATGGCTACACCTTC. Translated, it gives CASSLEGIANYGYTF.